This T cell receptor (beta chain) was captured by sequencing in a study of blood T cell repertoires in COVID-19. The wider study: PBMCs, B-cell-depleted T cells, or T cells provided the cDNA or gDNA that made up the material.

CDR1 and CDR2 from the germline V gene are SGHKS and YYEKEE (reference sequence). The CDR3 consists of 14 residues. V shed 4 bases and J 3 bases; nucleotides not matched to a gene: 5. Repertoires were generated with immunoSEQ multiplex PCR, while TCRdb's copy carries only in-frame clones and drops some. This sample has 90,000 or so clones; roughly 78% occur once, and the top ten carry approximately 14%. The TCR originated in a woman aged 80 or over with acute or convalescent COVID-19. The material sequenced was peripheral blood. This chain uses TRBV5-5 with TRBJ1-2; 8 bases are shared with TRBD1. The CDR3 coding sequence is TGTGCCAGCAGCCCGACAGGGGCCGACTATGGCTACACCTTC. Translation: CASSPTGADYGYTF.